The clone carrying this T cell receptor (beta chain) was observed many times. No DNA is shown, since the ends of the CDR3 on it are uncertain; the CDR3 is the one TCRdb lists. This entry belongs to a study of shared clonotypes between healthy human individuals. Each donor was a Caucasian adult residing in Nashville, Tennessee. Genomic DNA, for the unsorted samples, came from roughly 90 million PBMCs. In the authors' workflow: Junction-only sequences without quality scores came from ImmunoSEQ, so filtering differed. Sequencing was performed with immunoSEQ multiplex PCR; in TCRdb, only in-frame clones are kept and a portion is missing. The DNA gave D and trimming, while V, J and clone size come from that table. Of about 470,000 clones in the sample, roughly 80% were seen once. The CDR3 comprises 15 residues, both ends counted. Germline loops: CDR1 SGDLS, CDR2 YYNGEE.

The chain carries TRBV9 and TRBJ2-1; the table calls TRBD2, which could not be checked here. Material for sequencing was PBMCs. This TCR derives from a woman between 40 and 55 years old in good health. Some clones in this sample may be carry-over from other donors' samples. CDR3 residues: CASSVAPGATSKPFF.